The entry below describes one T cell receptor beta chain. Antigen specificity is unknown. The protocol was immunoSEQ multiplex PCR, while the TCRdb copy is restricted to in-frame clones and leaves out a portion. Of nearly 95,000 clones listed, approximately 94% are singletons. These data come from a study of OX40 agonist ivuxolimab in advanced cancers. As for the study in general: Ivuxolimab, which is an agonistic anti-OX40 (CD134) antibody, was administered to the patients. Points from the study as a whole: It was not determined which antigens were specifically recognized by the peripheral T cells that had undergone clonal expansion. On average, a greater number of expanded clones characterised CD8+ T cells relative to CD4+.

Sampled blood was obtained at baseline, cycle 4 day 1, and cycle 7 day 1. This specimen consisted of CD4+ or CD8+ T cells sorted from blood, obtained in a trial of the OX40 agonist ivuxolimab. This TCR was recovered from an adult with an advanced solid tumor such as melanoma, head and neck, liver or kidney cancer.

The CDR3 is CASSVVDSYNEQFF. For the CDR3, the DNA is TGTGCCAGCAGTGTCGTGGACTCCTACAATGAGCAGTTCTTC. The chain recombines TRBV2 with TRBJ2-1; D unclear. Per germline, CDR1 SNHLY and CDR2 FYNNEI. The CDR3 covers 14 residues. V lost 4 bases to trimming and J lost 0 bases, with 7 bases between them. Full variable domain (remainder filled in from reference TRBV2 and TRBJ2-1): EPEVTQTPSHQVTQMGQEVILRCVPISNHLYFYWYRQILGQKVEFLVSFYNNEISEKSEIFDDQFSVERPDGSNFTLKIRSTKLEDSAMYFCASSVVDSYNEQFFGPGTRLTVL.